These 18 T cell receptor beta chains were sequenced from one sample in a study of control samples from healthy donors and cancer patients (dated by TCRdb to 2020 to 2022). Library creation used the immunoSEQ multiplex PCR assay. This immuneACCESS table, as held by TCRdb, lists in-frame sequences with V and J called but not all clones. Of the missing ones, under half trace to an unresolved V gene in checked studies; the others have no known cause. The sample yields about 110,000 clones; around nine tenths were counted once. About 4.2% of the sample is in the top ten clones. Input material: blood. Receptor source: a human donor in good health. The donor label of this sample is uncertain.

This clone was seen a few times. The J gene is TRBJ1-1, the V gene TRBV6-5; unclear D gene. Trimming took 9 bases from V and 4 from J, leaving 15 bases between them. CDR1 MNHEY and CDR2 SVGAGI come from the germline V gene. The CDR3 consists of 13 residues. CDR3 loop: CASRTLQSTEAFF. CDR3 DNA sequence: TGTGCCAGTAGAACCCTACAGAGCACTGAAGCTTTCTTT.

The chain couples TRBV6-1 to TRBJ1-3; D perhaps matches TRBD1 (5 bases). The germline CDR1 and CDR2 sequences are MNHNS and SASEGT. The CDR3 is 15 residues long. V was clipped by 1 base and J by 0 bases, with 7 bases between them. The CDR3 sequence: CASSEDRYSGNTIYF. Here the CDR3 DNA reads TGTGCCAGCAGTGAAGACAGGTACTCTGGAAACACCATATATTTT.

The rearrangement links TRBV29-1 to TRBJ1-2; TRBD1 is a possible D gene (5 bases). Germline CDR1 and CDR2: SQVTM and ANQGSEA. The CDR3 sequence is 13 residues long. The V end was cut by 2 bases, the J end by 8 bases, with 15 bases between. The CDR3, as DNA: TGCAGCGTTGAACCCCAAATGGGGGGAGGCTACACCTTC. It translates to CSVEPQMGGGYTF.

The chain joins TRBV6-5 to TRBJ2-1; the match to TRBD1 covers 7 bases. Germline V gene sequence: CDR1 MNHEY, CDR2 SVGAGI. With 6 bases clipped from V and 6 bases from J, the junction kept 11 bases outside the gene matches. CDR3 length equals 15 residues. The CDR3 sequence: CASRPRDRTPNEQFF. The CDR3 coding sequence is TGTGCCAGCAGACCCAGGGACAGAACTCCCAATGAGCAGTTCTTC.

V is TRBV18 and J is TRBJ2-5; D is possibly TRBD2 (5 bases). The germline V gene has CDR1 KGHSH and CDR2 LQKENI. The CDR3 is made up of 14 amino acids. V was clipped by 0 bases and J by 2 bases, with 7 bases between them. CDR3: CASSPPGRQETQYF. CDR3 coding DNA: TGTGCCAGCTCACCACCGGGGAGACAAGAGACCCAGTACTTC. The entire variable domain, with the rest obtained from reference TRBV18 and TRBJ2-5, is as follows: NAGVMQNPRHLVRRRGQEARLRCSPMKGHSHVYWYRQLPEEGLKFMVYLQKENIIDESGMPKERFSAEFPKEGPSILRIQQVVRGDSAAYFCASSPPGRQETQYFGPGTRLLVL.

J is TRBJ1-5 and V is TRBV6-7; TRBD1 agrees at 7 bases. TRBV6-7 belongs to the ORF category, with a function that is uncertain. Trimming took 8 bases from V and 3 from J; bases not matched to a gene: 13. CDR3 size: 16 residues. In nucleotides, the CDR3 is TGTGCCAGCCTAGGGACAGTTCGAAACCTCAATCAGCCCCAGCATTTT. Translating gives CASLGTVRNLNQPQHF.

The J gene is TRBJ2-5, the V gene TRBV9, with 10 bases matching TRBD2. Trimming removed 4 bases from V and 4 bases from J; junction bases left unmatched: 10. The CDR3 sequence is 16 residues long. Germline loops: CDR1 SGDLS, CDR2 YYNGEE. The CDR3 DNA is TGTGCCAGCAGCACTCGTAGCGGGGGGCCAGCAGAGACCCAGTACTTC. Translating it yields CASSTRSGGPAETQYF. The variable domain in full, completed from reference TRBV9 and TRBJ2-5, reads DSGVTQTPKHLITATGQRVTLRCSPRSGDLSVYWYQQSLDQGLQFLIQYYNGEERAKGNILERFSAQQFPDLHSELNLSSLELGDSALYFCASSTRSGGPAETQYFGPGTRLLVL.

This chain links TRBV29-1 with TRBJ2-5; TRBD1 might be the D (6 bases). Germline-derived CDR1 and CDR2 are SQVTM and ANQGSEA. Deletions cut 7 bases from V and 3 bases from J, with 12 bases between. The CDR3 covers 12 residues. CDR3 residues: CSADRPEETQYF. The CDR3 region has the DNA TGCAGCGCCGACAGGCCCGAAGAGACCCAGTACTTC.

V usage is TRBV19 and J usage is TRBJ2-1, with a weak D call TRBD2 (5 bases). The V gene lost 9 bases and the J gene lost 4 bases, with 22 bases spanning the gap. Germline V gene data show CDR1 as LNHDA and CDR2 as SQIVND (reference sequence). CDR3 length: 16 residues. The CDR3, as DNA: TGTGCCAGCGGGTCGGGGTCGGGCGGAGCATACAATGAGCAGTTCTTC. It codes for CASGSGSGGAYNEQFF.

The CDR3 DNA follows: TGTGCCAGCAATGCCGGCCCCGGCTACGAGCAGTACTTC. Amino acid sequence: CASNAGPGYEQYF. This chain joins TRBV11-2 and TRBJ2-7; D is unresolved. There are 13 residues in the CDR3. The germline V and J ends were trimmed by 7 bases and 3 bases, with 13 bases remaining between them. The V gene's germline CDR1 is SGHAT and CDR2 FQNNGV.

This chain links TRBV5-1 with TRBJ1-3; D not resolved. The CDR3 sequence is 15 residues long. Germline V gives CDR1 SGHRS, CDR2 YFSETQ. V lost 0 bases to trimming and J lost 1 base, with 8 bases between them. CDR3 sequence: CASSLGLESGNTIYF. The CDR3, as DNA: TGCGCCAGCAGCTTGGGTTTAGAATCTGGAAACACCATATATTTT.

This clone was seen just once. The J gene is TRBJ2-3, the V gene TRBV19, with unresolved D. The CDR3 runs to 10 residues. CDR1 is LNHDA and CDR2 is SQIVND in the germline V gene (reference sequence). Trimming cost V 11 bases and J 6 bases, with 9 bases left between them. Here the CDR3 reads CASGRDTQYF. CDR3 nucleotides: TGTGCCTCCGGTCGGGATACGCAGTATTTT.

The chain is built from TRBV9 and TRBJ1-3, with D uncertain. The V gene's germline CDR1 is SGDLS and CDR2 YYNGEE. The CDR3 spans 14 residues. V was trimmed by 6 bases and J by 3 bases, leaving 13 bases between them. The chain's CDR3 is CASNPAAGGNTIYF. The DNA for the CDR3 is TGTGCCAGCAATCCTGCCGCGGGTGGAAACACCATATATTTT. The whole variable domain, filled in from reference TRBV9 and TRBJ1-3, reads DSGVTQTPKHLITATGQRVTLRCSPRSGDLSVYWYQQSLDQGLQFLIQYYNGEERAKGNILERFSAQQFPDLHSELNLSSLELGDSALYFCASNPAAGGNTIYFGEGSWLTVV.

V is TRBV5-5 and J is TRBJ1-6; unclear D gene. This CDR3 has 16 residues. Germline V gene sequence: CDR1 SGHKS, CDR2 YYEKEE (reference sequence). Trimming left V 4 bases short and J 2 bases short, with 13 bases between. The CDR3 reads CASSPLTATYNSPLHF. CDR3 coding DNA: TGTGCCAGCAGCCCCCTGACGGCGACCTATAATTCACCCCTCCACTTT. Full variable domain (remainder filled in from reference TRBV5-5 and TRBJ1-6): DAGVTQSPTHLIKTRGQQVTLRCSPISGHKSVSWYQQVLGQGPQFIFQYYEKEERGRGNFPDRFSARQFPNYSSELNVNALLLGDSALYLCASSPLTATYNSPLHFGNGTRLTVT.

The chain is built from TRBV19 and TRBJ2-1, with D possibly being TRBD1 (5 bases). CDR3 length equals 13 residues. Trimming cost V 4 bases and J 8 bases, with 12 bases left between them. The germline V gene encodes CDR1 LNHDA and CDR2 SQIVND (reference sequence). This chain's CDR3 is CASSTTGIHEQFF. The CDR3 DNA follows: TGTGCCAGTAGTACAACAGGTATCCATGAGCAGTTCTTC.

The rearrangement uses TRBV12-3 or TRBV12-4 and TRBJ2-7; no clear D. The V end lost 2 bases, the J end lost 4 bases, and 6 bases lay between the germline ends. The CDR3 totals 12 residues. In DNA, the CDR3 is TGTGCCAGCAGTTTAAACGGGTACGAGCAGTACGTC. It codes for CASSLNGYEQYV.

The rearrangement links TRBV6-5 to TRBJ2-5; D is possibly TRBD1 (6 bases). Looked up from germline, CDR1 is MNHEY and CDR2 is SVGAGI. The CDR3 consists of 13 residues. V lost 7 bases and J 5 bases, leaving 14 bases between the germline ends. In DNA form, the CDR3 reads TGTGCCAGCAACGAACAGGGTCGGGAGACCCAGTACTTC. It specifies CASNEQGRETQYF.

V gene TRBV27 combines with J gene TRBJ2-1; 12 bases align to TRBD2. The V segment lost 6 bases and the J segment 3 bases; nucleotides outside the gene matches: 9. The CDR3 has 17 amino acids. Germline loops: CDR1 MNHEY, CDR2 SMNVEV (reference sequence). The CDR3 DNA reads TGTGCCAGCAGACCAAGACTAGCGGGGGACCGCTACAATGAGCAGTTCTTC. Protein: CASRPRLAGDRYNEQFF.